Sequencing of this T cell receptor (beta chain) was carried out in a study of T-cell reconstitution after alpha-beta-depleted transplantation in children. The library targeted TCRbeta and was prepared with unique molecular identifiers. MiXCR was run by TCRdb on the PCR reads, yielding one entry per CDR3 protein. The sample contains approximately 400,000 distinct CDR3 sequences, roughly a tenth of which appear only once. Trimming removed 7 bases at V and 0 bases at J, with 15 bases between. CDR3 length equals 15 residues. This chain uses TRBV12-3 or TRBV12-4 with TRBJ1-1; D possibly corresponds to TRBD1 (6 bases). This TCR was sampled from a human donor who donated a stem cell graft to a child with acute myeloid leukemia. The sample was PBMCs from the stem cell graft donor, taken from the stem cell graft. The CDR3 region is CASKVAGAMNTEAFF. CDR3 DNA: TGTGCCAGCAAAGTGGCAGGGGCTATGAACACTGAAGCTTTCTTT.